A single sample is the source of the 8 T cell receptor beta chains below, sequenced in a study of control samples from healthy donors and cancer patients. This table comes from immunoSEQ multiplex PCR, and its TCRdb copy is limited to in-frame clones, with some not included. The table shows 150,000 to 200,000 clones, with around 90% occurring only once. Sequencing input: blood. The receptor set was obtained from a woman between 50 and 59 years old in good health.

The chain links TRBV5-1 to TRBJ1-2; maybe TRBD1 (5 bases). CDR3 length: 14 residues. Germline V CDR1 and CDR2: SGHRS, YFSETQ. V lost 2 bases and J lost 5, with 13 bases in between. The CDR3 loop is CASSLTGDWYGYTF. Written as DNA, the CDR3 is TGCGCCAGCAGCTTAACAGGAGATTGGTATGGCTACACCTTC.

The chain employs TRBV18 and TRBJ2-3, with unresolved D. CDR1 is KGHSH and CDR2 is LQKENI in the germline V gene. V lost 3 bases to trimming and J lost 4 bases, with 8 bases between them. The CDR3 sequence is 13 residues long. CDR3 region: CASSPPASDTQYF. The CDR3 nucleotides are TGTGCCAGCTCACCCCCAGCCTCAGATACGCAGTATTTT.

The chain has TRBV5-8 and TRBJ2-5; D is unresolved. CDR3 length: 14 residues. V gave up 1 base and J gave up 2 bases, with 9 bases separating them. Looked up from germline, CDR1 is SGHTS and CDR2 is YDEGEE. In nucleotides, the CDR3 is TGTGCCAGCAGCTTGATCCACCTACAAGAGACCCAGTACTTC. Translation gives CASSLIHLQETQYF. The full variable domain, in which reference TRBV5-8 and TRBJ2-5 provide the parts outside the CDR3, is EAGVTQSPTHLIKTRGQQATLRCSPISGHTSVYWYQQALGLGLQFLLWYDEGEERNRGNFPPRFSGRQFPNYSSELNVNALELEDSALYLCASSLIHLQETQYFGPGTRLLVL.

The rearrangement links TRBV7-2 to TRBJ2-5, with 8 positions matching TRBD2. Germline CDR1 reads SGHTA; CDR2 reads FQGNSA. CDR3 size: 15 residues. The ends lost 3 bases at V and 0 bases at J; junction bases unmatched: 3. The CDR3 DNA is TGTGCCAGCAGCTTGGCTAGCGGGTACCAAGAGACCCAGTACTTC. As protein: CASSLASGYQETQYF.

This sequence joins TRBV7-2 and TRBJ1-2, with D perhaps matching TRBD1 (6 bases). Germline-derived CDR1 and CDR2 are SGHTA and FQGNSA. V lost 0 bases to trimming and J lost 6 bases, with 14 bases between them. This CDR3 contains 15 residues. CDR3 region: CASSLATGSKDGYTF. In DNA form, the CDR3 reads TGTGCCAGCAGCTTAGCGACAGGCTCCAAGGATGGCTACACCTTC. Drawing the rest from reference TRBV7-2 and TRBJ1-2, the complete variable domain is GAGVSQSPSNKVTEKGKDVELRCDPISGHTALYWYRQSLGQGLEFLIYFQGNSAPDKSGLPSDRFSAERTGGSVSTLTIQRTQQEDSAVYLCASSLATGSKDGYTFGSGTRLTVV.

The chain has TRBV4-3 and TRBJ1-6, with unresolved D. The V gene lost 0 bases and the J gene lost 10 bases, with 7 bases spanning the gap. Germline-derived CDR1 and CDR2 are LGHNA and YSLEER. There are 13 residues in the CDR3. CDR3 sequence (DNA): TGCGCCAGCAGCCAAGAGCGGGTATCACCCCTCCACTTT. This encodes CASSQERVSPLHF.

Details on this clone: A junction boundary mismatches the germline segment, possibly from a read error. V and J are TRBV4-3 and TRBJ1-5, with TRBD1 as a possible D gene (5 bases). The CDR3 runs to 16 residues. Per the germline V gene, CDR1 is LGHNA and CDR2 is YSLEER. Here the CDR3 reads CASSQDYGGSHQPQHF. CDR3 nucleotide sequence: TGCGCCAGCAGCCAAGATTATGGGGGTAGCCATCAGCCCCAGCATTTT.

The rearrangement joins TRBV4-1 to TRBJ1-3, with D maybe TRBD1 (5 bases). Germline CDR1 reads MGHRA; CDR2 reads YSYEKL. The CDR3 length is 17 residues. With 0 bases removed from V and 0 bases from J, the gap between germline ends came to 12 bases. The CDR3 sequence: CASSQDRDGGSGNTIYF. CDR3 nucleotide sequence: TGCGCCAGCAGCCAAGATCGGGACGGTGGCTCTGGAAACACCATATATTTT.